This entry lists 13 T cell receptor beta chains sequenced from one sample in a study of Ad26.COV2.S vaccination and SARS-CoV-2 variants (dated by TCRdb to the early 2020s). This specimen's treatment or condition label, per the study, means: around 19 received Ad26.COV2.S at low or high dose, single or two shots; five or six received placebo; per-sample allocation not given. For vaccine and placebo recipients, repertoires were sequenced using samples collected on day 63 after the first injection. The library was obtained by the immunoSEQ multiplex PCR assay. The immuneACCESS repertoire file appears here via TCRdb, limited to in-frame rearrangements. These files lack a portion of the clones; in checked studies, under half of the deficit traces to unresolved V genes, and the cause of the others is not known. For this sample the table gives a few hundred thousand clones, of which 90% were detected only once. The biggest ten clones account for about 4.1% of the sample.

The sample in question was peripheral blood, obtained in a trial of Ad26.COV2.S vaccine versus placebo. Receptor source: a person between 18 and 59 years old who received the Ad26.COV2.S COVID-19 vaccine or a placebo.

The chain uses TRBV5-4 and TRBJ1-2, with a weak D call TRBD1 (5 bases). With 5 bases removed from V and 7 bases from J, the gap between germline ends came to 12 bases. The CDR3 extends over 12 amino acids. CDR1 is SGHNT and CDR2 is YYREEE in the germline V gene (reference sequence). The CDR3 sequence is CASSSGAGGYTF. CDR3 nucleotide sequence: TGTGCCAGCAGTTCCGGGGCGGGTGGCTACACCTTC.

V is TRBV6-5 and J is TRBJ1-2, with D tentatively TRBD1 (6 bases). Germline values: CDR1 MNHEY, CDR2 SVGAGI. The CDR3 has 13 residues. V lost 4 bases to trimming and J lost 8 bases, with 14 bases between them. The CDR3 coding sequence is TGTGCCAGCAGTTCCGACAGGCCCGGAGGCTACACCTTC. This translates into CASSSDRPGGYTF.

This sequence joins TRBV9 and TRBJ1-1; D unclear. CDR1 and CDR2 (germline): SGDLS, YYNGEE. V lost 3 bases, J lost 0 bases, and 9 bases lay in between. This CDR3 region has 14 residues. CDR3 region: CASSGDIMNTEAFF. The CDR3 DNA reads as TGTGCCAGCAGCGGTGACATTATGAACACTGAAGCTTTCTTT.

The V call is TRBV27, the J call TRBJ2-2; TRBD2 matches at 8 bases. There are 14 residues in the CDR3. CDR1 is MNHEY and CDR2 is SMNVEV in the germline V gene (reference sequence). V dropped 6 bases and J dropped 6; count of bases not matched to a gene: 6. The CDR3 region has the DNA TGTGCCAGCAGACTGAGCGGGAGCTCCGGGGAGCTGTTTTTT. Translated, it gives CASRLSGSSGELFF.

This chain uses TRBV3-1 (or the pseudogene TRBV3-2) with TRBJ2-1; perhaps D is TRBD1 or TRBD2 (6 bases each). In germline, CDR1 is LGHDT, CDR2 YNNKEL (reference sequence). Trimming removed 1 base from V and 4 bases from J, with 20 bases in between. The CDR3 is 18 residues long. In nucleotides, the CDR3 is TGTGCCAGCAGCCAAGTCGGTCGGTGGGGGGCACCTTACAATGAGCAGTTCTTC. This gives the protein CASSQVGRWGAPYNEQFF.

The chain has TRBV19 and TRBJ1-5; a weak D match, TRBD1 (5 bases). V gave up 3 bases and J gave up 5 bases, with 20 bases separating them. Germline loops: CDR1 LNHDA, CDR2 SQIVND (reference sequence). CDR3 length equals 17 residues. The CDR3 region is CASSIPVGAAGDQPQHF. CDR3 bases: TGTGCCAGTAGTATTCCGGTCGGGGCAGCGGGGGATCAGCCCCAGCATTTT. Filled out from reference TRBV19 and TRBJ1-5, the complete variable domain reads DGGITQSPKYLFRKEGQNVTLSCEQNLNHDAMYWYRQDPGQGLRLIYYSQIVNDFQKGDIAEGYSVSREKKESFPLTVTSAQKNPTAFYLCASSIPVGAAGDQPQHFGDGTRLSIL.

J is TRBJ2-3 and V is TRBV9, with 7 bases fitting TRBD2. The V and J ends lost 0 bases and 10 bases, in that order; junction bases with no gene match: 11. Germline values: CDR1 SGDLS, CDR2 YYNGEE. This CDR3 spans 15 amino acids. The CDR3 here is CASSVDVGGPTAQYF. In nucleotides, the CDR3 is TGTGCCAGCAGCGTAGATGTGGGAGGGCCCACTGCGCAGTATTTT.

The chain carries TRBV7-9 and TRBJ1-3, with unresolved D. Trimming took off 0 bases at V and 11 bases at J, with 17 bases between the two ends. The CDR3 extends over 15 amino acids. The germline V gene has CDR1 SEHNR and CDR2 FQNEAQ (reference sequence). CDR3 nucleotide sequence: TGTGCCAGCAGCTTAGCGAAGCCGGTCGTGGCCCCCATATATTTT. Translation gives CASSLAKPVVAPIYF.

The chain couples TRBV11-2 to TRBJ2-7; no clear D. Per the germline V gene, CDR1 is SGHAT and CDR2 is FQNNGV. This CDR3 region has 11 residues. Between the trimmed V and J ends, which lost 7 bases and 5 bases, there was a span of 9 bases. The CDR3 DNA reads as TGTGCCAGCACTTCAGGTAACGAGCAGTACTTC. Translation: CASTSGNEQYF.

The chain uses TRBV5-1 and TRBJ1-2; possible D gene TRBD1, 6 bases. Trimming cost V 5 bases and J 4 bases, with 15 bases left between them. The CDR3 spans 14 residues. Germline V gene data show CDR1 as SGHRS and CDR2 as YFSETQ. CDR3: CASSHEQGSYGYTF. The CDR3 coding sequence is TGCGCCAGCAGTCACGAACAGGGTTCCTATGGCTACACCTTC.

The chain uses TRBV28 and TRBJ1-1, with D possibly being TRBD1 (6 bases). Germline values: CDR1 MDHEN, CDR2 SYDVKM. This CDR3 has 13 residues. Trimming cost V 6 bases and J 6 bases, with 14 bases left between them. The CDR3 spells CASRPTGSAEAFF. The CDR3 coding sequence is TGTGCCAGCAGACCGACAGGATCGGCTGAAGCTTTCTTT.

The chain recombines TRBV27 with TRBJ2-7; 8 bases map to TRBD1. Losses at the gene ends were 6 bases for V and 4 bases for J; bases not matched to a gene: 11. The germline gives CDR1 MNHEY, CDR2 SMNVEV (reference sequence). CDR3 length: 15 amino acids. In DNA form, the CDR3 reads TGTGCCAGCAGGACTCCGACAGGGGAAGTTTACGAGCAGTACTTC. It specifies CASRTPTGEVYEQYF.

V usage is TRBV5-1 and J usage is TRBJ2-1; 7 nucleotides match TRBD2. This CDR3 has 15 residues. The germline CDR1 and CDR2 sequences are SGHRS and YFSETQ. V shed 4 bases, J shed 9 bases, and the junction held 13 bases outside the gene matches. The CDR3 here is CASSNTGGRYGEQFF. As DNA, the CDR3 is TGCGCCAGCAGCAATACGGGAGGAAGGTACGGTGAGCAGTTCTTC. The full variable domain, its missing parts supplied by reference TRBV5-1 and TRBJ2-1, is KAGVTQTPRYLIKTRGQQVTLSCSPISGHRSVSWYQQTPGQGLQFLFEYFSETQRNKGNFPGRFSGRQFSNSRSEMNVSTLELGDSALYLCASSNTGGRYGEQFFGPGTRLTVL.